These 25 T cell receptor beta chains share one sample of origin, sequenced in a study of memory CD4+ T cells and cytomegalovirus serostatus. Clones were sequenced by immunoSEQ multiplex PCR, and TCRdb holds only the in-frame ones, with some missing. Among tens of thousands of clones listed, more than 70% were seen once. Single viable CD3+CD4+CD8-CD45RO+ cells were sorted as the memory CD4+ T cells. Input material: memory CD4+ T cells from blood. The source of these receptors is an adult in good health and CMV-seronegative.

This chain uses TRBV30 with TRBJ1-1; D not certain. Trimming removed 3 bases from V and 0 bases from J, with 11 bases in between. Looked up from germline, CDR1 is GTSNPN and CDR2 is SVGIG (reference sequence). The CDR3 is 14 amino acids. The CDR3 sequence is CAWRVSRLNTEAFF. The CDR3 DNA reads as TGTGCCTGGAGAGTTAGCAGGCTGAACACTGAAGCTTTCTTT.

This clone has a single count. This chain uses TRBV7-9 with TRBJ2-1; 11 positions match TRBD2. J gave up 9 bases and V 2 bases, and 6 bases lay outside the gene matches. This CDR3 is built from 15 residues. CDR1 is SEHNR, CDR2 FQNEAQ, per germline (reference sequence). For the CDR3, the DNA is TGTGCCAGCAGCTTAACTGTGGGACTAGCGGTTGAGCAGTTCTTC. It translates to CASSLTVGLAVEQFF.

The genes are TRBV27 and TRBJ1-5, with D unresolved. Germline V gene sequence: CDR1 MNHEY, CDR2 SMNVEV (reference sequence). Trimming pared 4 bases from V and 2 bases from J, leaving 12 bases between. The CDR3 contains 15 residues. The CDR3 DNA sequence: TGTGCCAGCAGTTATTCGGAACACCGCAATCAGCCCCAGCATTTT. This translates into CASSYSEHRNQPQHF.

The V call is TRBV9, the J call TRBJ1-4; 11 bases are shared with TRBD1. CDR1 is SGDLS and CDR2 is YYNGEE in the germline V gene. The V and J ends lost 2 bases and 14 bases, in that order; junction bases with no gene match: 8. CDR3 size: 14 residues. The CDR3 DNA is TGTGCCAGCAGCGTCCTCGGGACAGGGGGAATTCTGTTTTTT. It encodes CASSVLGTGGILFF.

V gene TRBV28 combines with J gene TRBJ2-3, with D unresolved. The CDR3 totals 13 residues. Trimming removed 7 bases from V and 1 base from J, with 9 bases in between. Germline V gene data show CDR1 as MDHEN and CDR2 as SYDVKM. Here the CDR3 DNA reads TGTGCCAGCACCCGCCAGGGCACAGATACGCAGTATTTT. It yields the protein CASTRQGTDTQYF. The whole variable domain, filled in from reference TRBV28 and TRBJ2-3, reads DVKVTQSSRYLVKRTGEKVFLECVQDMDHENMFWYRQDPGLGLRLIYFSYDVKMKEKGDIPEGYSVSREKKERFSLILESASTNQTSMYLCASTRQGTDTQYFGPGTRLTVL.

This clone was found once. The CDR3 is CASSQIFGSGYSYNEQFF. DNA for the CDR3: TGCGCCAGCAGTCAAATCTTTGGTAGCGGATACTCCTACAATGAGCAGTTCTTC. The rearrangement uses TRBV23-1 and TRBJ2-1; perhaps TRBD2 as D (6 bases). TRBV23-1 falls under the ORF class, with uncertain function. CDR3 size: 18 residues. Trimming took 2 bases from V and 0 from J, leaving 17 bases between them.

The chain combines TRBV19 with TRBJ1-3; perhaps TRBD1 as D (6 bases). The V gene's germline CDR1 is LNHDA and CDR2 SQIVND (reference sequence). This CDR3 is built from 16 residues. V dropped 6 bases and J dropped 1 base, with 16 bases sitting between them. The CDR3 loop is CASRTLTQGSGNTIYF. The CDR3 DNA is TGTGCCAGTAGAACACTGACACAGGGATCTGGAAACACCATATATTTT.

This clone was seen just once. This chain links TRBV5-4 with TRBJ1-1, with no clear D. Trimming left V 0 bases short and J 8 bases short, with 8 bases between. The CDR3 sequence is 12 residues long. Germline values: CDR1 SGHNT, CDR2 YYREEE (reference sequence). CDR3 DNA: TGTGCCAGCAGCTTGGAAGTTGGAGAAGCTTTCTTT. Its translation: CASSLEVGEAFF.

The chain is built from TRBV10-3 and TRBJ2-1, with TRBD2 matching over 8 bases. Losses at the gene ends were 5 bases for V and 6 bases for J; bases not matched to a gene: 6. The CDR3 consists of 14 residues. Germline values: CDR1 ENHRY, CDR2 SYGVKD. This CDR3 reads CAISSGGRINEQFF. The CDR3 bases are TGTGCCATCAGTAGCGGGGGCAGAATCAATGAGCAGTTCTTC.

The rearrangement links TRBV5-1 to TRBJ1-5; 8 bases line up with TRBD1. The CDR3 covers 16 residues. Looked up from germline, CDR1 is SGHRS and CDR2 is YFSETQ. The V and J ends lost 0 bases and 1 base, in that order; junction bases with no gene match: 3. CDR3 amino acids: CASSLDPGGSNQPQHF. In nucleotides, the CDR3 is TGCGCCAGCAGCTTGGATCCAGGGGGCAGCAATCAGCCCCAGCATTTT.

The CDR3 DNA follows: TGCGCCAGCAGCTTATGGGGTTATAGCAATCAGCCCCAGCATTTT. The encoded protein is CASSLWGYSNQPQHF. The chain joins TRBV5-1 to TRBJ1-5; D gene ambiguous. This CDR3 is 15 amino acids long. The germline V and J ends were trimmed by 2 bases and 0 bases, with 9 bases remaining between them. Germline V gene lookup returns CDR1 SGHRS and CDR2 YFSETQ. The entire variable domain, with the rest obtained from reference TRBV5-1 and TRBJ1-5, is as follows: KAGVTQTPRYLIKTRGQQVTLSCSPISGHRSVSWYQQTPGQGLQFLFEYFSETQRNKGNFPGRFSGRQFSNSRSEMNVSTLELGDSALYLCASSLWGYSNQPQHFGDGTRLSIL.

The chain is built from TRBV11-3 and TRBJ2-2, with D perhaps matching TRBD2 (6 bases). Germline V CDR1 and CDR2: SGHNT, YENEEA. V shed 5 bases and J shed 3 bases, with 13 bases lying between them. This CDR3 has 15 amino acids. This CDR3 reads CASSGWGLYTGELFF. The CDR3 nucleotides read TGTGCCAGCAGCGGATGGGGACTGTACACCGGGGAGCTGTTTTTT.

V usage is TRBV7-9 and J usage is TRBJ1-1; D unresolved. The V gene lost 0 bases and the J gene lost 7 bases, with 9 bases spanning the gap. Looked up from germline, CDR1 is SEHNR and CDR2 is FQNEAQ (reference sequence). This CDR3 has 13 residues. The chain's CDR3 is CASSLAPRDEAFF. The CDR3 nucleotides read TGTGCCAGCAGCTTAGCGCCGAGGGATGAAGCTTTCTTT. The full variable domain, its missing parts supplied by reference TRBV7-9 and TRBJ1-1, is DTGVSQNPRHKITKRGQNVTFRCDPISEHNRLYWYRQTLGQGPEFLTYFQNEAQLEKSRLLSDRFSAERPKGSFSTLEIQRTEQGDSAMYLCASSLAPRDEAFFGQGTRLTVV.

V usage is TRBV4-1 and J usage is TRBJ2-3, with a weak D call TRBD2 (6 bases). CDR1 and CDR2 (germline): MGHRA, YSYEKL. The CDR3 sequence is 14 residues long. V shed 4 bases and J shed 2 bases, with 10 bases lying between them. CDR3: CASSLSGDTDTQYF. In nucleotides, the CDR3 is TGCGCCAGCAGCCTTAGCGGAGACACAGATACGCAGTATTTT.

This clone has only a few counts. This chain joins TRBV7-2 and TRBJ2-1, with 7 bases that match TRBD2. This CDR3 spans 14 amino acids. V was pared by 6 bases and J by 7 bases, with 9 bases of the junction left unmatched. Germline CDR1 SGHTA, CDR2 FQGNSA. CDR3 protein: CASRGRASGNEQFF. The CDR3, as DNA: TGTGCCAGCAGGGGCCGGGCTAGCGGTAATGAGCAGTTCTTC.

This clone was detected a few times. The J gene is TRBJ1-3, the V gene TRBV28; no reliable D call. The CDR3 contains 14 residues. In germline, CDR1 is MDHEN, CDR2 SYDVKM. Trimming took off 6 bases at V and 3 bases at J, with 12 bases between the two ends. The DNA of the CDR3 is TGTGCCAGCAGGGCCCAACTTGATGGAAACACCATATATTTT. This codes for CASRAQLDGNTIYF.

Worth noting for this clone: Within the sample, other DNA sequences also encode this same CDR3. The chain combines TRBV5-1 with TRBJ2-6; maybe TRBD2 (5 bases). The CDR3 consists of 15 residues. V was pared by 4 bases and J by 0 bases, with 8 bases between. Germline values: CDR1 SGHRS, CDR2 YFSETQ. The CDR3 loop is CASSPGSSGANVLTF. In nucleotides, the CDR3 is TGCGCCAGCAGCCCGGGGAGCTCTGGGGCCAACGTCCTGACTTTC.

The V gene is TRBV6-6, the J gene TRBJ1-2; no clear D gene. Deletions cut 2 bases from V and 3 bases from J, with 10 bases between. The CDR3 covers 14 residues. Germline CDR1 MNHNY, CDR2 SVGAGI (reference sequence). The CDR3, as DNA: TGTGCCAGCAGTTACCGCCGGGCAGACTATGGCTACACCTTC. Translated: CASSYRRADYGYTF.

Only one count was recorded for this clone. The V gene is TRBV4-2, the J gene TRBJ2-7; D is uncertain. The CDR3 contains 14 residues. The germline CDR1 and CDR2 sequences are LGHNA and YNFKEQ. The germline V and J ends were trimmed by 0 bases and 10 bases, with 16 bases remaining between them. Here the CDR3 DNA reads TGTGCCAGCAGCCAAGATAGGCTTTTGATGATACAGTACTTC. Its protein product is CASSQDRLLMIQYF.

The chain carries TRBV4-2 and TRBJ2-2, with TRBD2 identical over 10 bases. This CDR3 region has 14 residues. Germline CDR1 is LGHNA and CDR2 is YNFKEQ. V dropped 6 bases and J dropped 5; count of bases not matched to a gene: 3. DNA for the CDR3: TGTGCCAGCAGTGGACTAGCGGCGACCGGGGAGCTGTTTTTT. Translated, it gives CASSGLAATGELFF.

The gene calls are TRBV27 and TRBJ1-1; no clear D. Germline CDR1 and CDR2: MNHEY and SMNVEV (reference sequence). The V and J ends lost 3 bases and 1 base respectively, with 6 bases between them. The CDR3 has 13 residues. CDR3: CASSFGENTEAFF. The CDR3 bases are TGTGCCAGCAGTTTTGGCGAGAACACTGAAGCTTTCTTT.

The chain links TRBV30 to TRBJ1-2, with a tentative D call TRBD1 (5 bases). Trimming took 2 bases from V and 4 from J, leaving 17 bases between them. CDR3 length: 15 amino acids. Germline lookup yields CDR1 GTSNPN and CDR2 SVGIG (reference sequence). The CDR3 here is CAWSRGSREAYGYTF. CDR3 bases: TGTGCCTGGAGTAGGGGATCCCGGGAGGCCTATGGCTACACCTTC.

The chain uses TRBV7-2 and TRBJ2-5, with D maybe TRBD1 (6 bases). Trimming pared 5 bases from V and 5 bases from J, leaving 18 bases between. This CDR3 spans 15 amino acids. Germline CDR1 SGHTA, CDR2 FQGNSA. The CDR3 loop is CASSPKWGRLETQYF. The DNA of the CDR3 is TGTGCCAGCAGCCCAAAGTGGGGGCGCTTGGAGACCCAGTACTTC.

The V call is TRBV6-6, the J call TRBJ2-7; maybe TRBD1 (5 bases). This CDR3 region has 14 residues. Trimming removed 2 bases at V and 2 bases at J, with 10 bases between. Germline CDR1 reads MNHNY; CDR2 reads SVGAGI (reference sequence). The CDR3 DNA follows: TGTGCCAGCAGTTACCAGGGTTTAACCTACGAGCAGTACTTC. It encodes CASSYQGLTYEQYF.

V gene TRBV9 combines with J gene TRBJ1-4, with D tentatively TRBD1 (5 bases). CDR1 and CDR2 from the germline V gene are SGDLS and YYNGEE. There are 19 residues in the CDR3. The ends were cut back, 0 bases at V and 0 bases at J, with 18 bases in the middle. CDR3 loop: CASSVDVGGHSPTNEKLFF. In nucleotides, the CDR3 is TGTGCCAGCAGCGTAGATGTGGGGGGTCACTCTCCAACTAATGAAAAACTGTTTTTT.